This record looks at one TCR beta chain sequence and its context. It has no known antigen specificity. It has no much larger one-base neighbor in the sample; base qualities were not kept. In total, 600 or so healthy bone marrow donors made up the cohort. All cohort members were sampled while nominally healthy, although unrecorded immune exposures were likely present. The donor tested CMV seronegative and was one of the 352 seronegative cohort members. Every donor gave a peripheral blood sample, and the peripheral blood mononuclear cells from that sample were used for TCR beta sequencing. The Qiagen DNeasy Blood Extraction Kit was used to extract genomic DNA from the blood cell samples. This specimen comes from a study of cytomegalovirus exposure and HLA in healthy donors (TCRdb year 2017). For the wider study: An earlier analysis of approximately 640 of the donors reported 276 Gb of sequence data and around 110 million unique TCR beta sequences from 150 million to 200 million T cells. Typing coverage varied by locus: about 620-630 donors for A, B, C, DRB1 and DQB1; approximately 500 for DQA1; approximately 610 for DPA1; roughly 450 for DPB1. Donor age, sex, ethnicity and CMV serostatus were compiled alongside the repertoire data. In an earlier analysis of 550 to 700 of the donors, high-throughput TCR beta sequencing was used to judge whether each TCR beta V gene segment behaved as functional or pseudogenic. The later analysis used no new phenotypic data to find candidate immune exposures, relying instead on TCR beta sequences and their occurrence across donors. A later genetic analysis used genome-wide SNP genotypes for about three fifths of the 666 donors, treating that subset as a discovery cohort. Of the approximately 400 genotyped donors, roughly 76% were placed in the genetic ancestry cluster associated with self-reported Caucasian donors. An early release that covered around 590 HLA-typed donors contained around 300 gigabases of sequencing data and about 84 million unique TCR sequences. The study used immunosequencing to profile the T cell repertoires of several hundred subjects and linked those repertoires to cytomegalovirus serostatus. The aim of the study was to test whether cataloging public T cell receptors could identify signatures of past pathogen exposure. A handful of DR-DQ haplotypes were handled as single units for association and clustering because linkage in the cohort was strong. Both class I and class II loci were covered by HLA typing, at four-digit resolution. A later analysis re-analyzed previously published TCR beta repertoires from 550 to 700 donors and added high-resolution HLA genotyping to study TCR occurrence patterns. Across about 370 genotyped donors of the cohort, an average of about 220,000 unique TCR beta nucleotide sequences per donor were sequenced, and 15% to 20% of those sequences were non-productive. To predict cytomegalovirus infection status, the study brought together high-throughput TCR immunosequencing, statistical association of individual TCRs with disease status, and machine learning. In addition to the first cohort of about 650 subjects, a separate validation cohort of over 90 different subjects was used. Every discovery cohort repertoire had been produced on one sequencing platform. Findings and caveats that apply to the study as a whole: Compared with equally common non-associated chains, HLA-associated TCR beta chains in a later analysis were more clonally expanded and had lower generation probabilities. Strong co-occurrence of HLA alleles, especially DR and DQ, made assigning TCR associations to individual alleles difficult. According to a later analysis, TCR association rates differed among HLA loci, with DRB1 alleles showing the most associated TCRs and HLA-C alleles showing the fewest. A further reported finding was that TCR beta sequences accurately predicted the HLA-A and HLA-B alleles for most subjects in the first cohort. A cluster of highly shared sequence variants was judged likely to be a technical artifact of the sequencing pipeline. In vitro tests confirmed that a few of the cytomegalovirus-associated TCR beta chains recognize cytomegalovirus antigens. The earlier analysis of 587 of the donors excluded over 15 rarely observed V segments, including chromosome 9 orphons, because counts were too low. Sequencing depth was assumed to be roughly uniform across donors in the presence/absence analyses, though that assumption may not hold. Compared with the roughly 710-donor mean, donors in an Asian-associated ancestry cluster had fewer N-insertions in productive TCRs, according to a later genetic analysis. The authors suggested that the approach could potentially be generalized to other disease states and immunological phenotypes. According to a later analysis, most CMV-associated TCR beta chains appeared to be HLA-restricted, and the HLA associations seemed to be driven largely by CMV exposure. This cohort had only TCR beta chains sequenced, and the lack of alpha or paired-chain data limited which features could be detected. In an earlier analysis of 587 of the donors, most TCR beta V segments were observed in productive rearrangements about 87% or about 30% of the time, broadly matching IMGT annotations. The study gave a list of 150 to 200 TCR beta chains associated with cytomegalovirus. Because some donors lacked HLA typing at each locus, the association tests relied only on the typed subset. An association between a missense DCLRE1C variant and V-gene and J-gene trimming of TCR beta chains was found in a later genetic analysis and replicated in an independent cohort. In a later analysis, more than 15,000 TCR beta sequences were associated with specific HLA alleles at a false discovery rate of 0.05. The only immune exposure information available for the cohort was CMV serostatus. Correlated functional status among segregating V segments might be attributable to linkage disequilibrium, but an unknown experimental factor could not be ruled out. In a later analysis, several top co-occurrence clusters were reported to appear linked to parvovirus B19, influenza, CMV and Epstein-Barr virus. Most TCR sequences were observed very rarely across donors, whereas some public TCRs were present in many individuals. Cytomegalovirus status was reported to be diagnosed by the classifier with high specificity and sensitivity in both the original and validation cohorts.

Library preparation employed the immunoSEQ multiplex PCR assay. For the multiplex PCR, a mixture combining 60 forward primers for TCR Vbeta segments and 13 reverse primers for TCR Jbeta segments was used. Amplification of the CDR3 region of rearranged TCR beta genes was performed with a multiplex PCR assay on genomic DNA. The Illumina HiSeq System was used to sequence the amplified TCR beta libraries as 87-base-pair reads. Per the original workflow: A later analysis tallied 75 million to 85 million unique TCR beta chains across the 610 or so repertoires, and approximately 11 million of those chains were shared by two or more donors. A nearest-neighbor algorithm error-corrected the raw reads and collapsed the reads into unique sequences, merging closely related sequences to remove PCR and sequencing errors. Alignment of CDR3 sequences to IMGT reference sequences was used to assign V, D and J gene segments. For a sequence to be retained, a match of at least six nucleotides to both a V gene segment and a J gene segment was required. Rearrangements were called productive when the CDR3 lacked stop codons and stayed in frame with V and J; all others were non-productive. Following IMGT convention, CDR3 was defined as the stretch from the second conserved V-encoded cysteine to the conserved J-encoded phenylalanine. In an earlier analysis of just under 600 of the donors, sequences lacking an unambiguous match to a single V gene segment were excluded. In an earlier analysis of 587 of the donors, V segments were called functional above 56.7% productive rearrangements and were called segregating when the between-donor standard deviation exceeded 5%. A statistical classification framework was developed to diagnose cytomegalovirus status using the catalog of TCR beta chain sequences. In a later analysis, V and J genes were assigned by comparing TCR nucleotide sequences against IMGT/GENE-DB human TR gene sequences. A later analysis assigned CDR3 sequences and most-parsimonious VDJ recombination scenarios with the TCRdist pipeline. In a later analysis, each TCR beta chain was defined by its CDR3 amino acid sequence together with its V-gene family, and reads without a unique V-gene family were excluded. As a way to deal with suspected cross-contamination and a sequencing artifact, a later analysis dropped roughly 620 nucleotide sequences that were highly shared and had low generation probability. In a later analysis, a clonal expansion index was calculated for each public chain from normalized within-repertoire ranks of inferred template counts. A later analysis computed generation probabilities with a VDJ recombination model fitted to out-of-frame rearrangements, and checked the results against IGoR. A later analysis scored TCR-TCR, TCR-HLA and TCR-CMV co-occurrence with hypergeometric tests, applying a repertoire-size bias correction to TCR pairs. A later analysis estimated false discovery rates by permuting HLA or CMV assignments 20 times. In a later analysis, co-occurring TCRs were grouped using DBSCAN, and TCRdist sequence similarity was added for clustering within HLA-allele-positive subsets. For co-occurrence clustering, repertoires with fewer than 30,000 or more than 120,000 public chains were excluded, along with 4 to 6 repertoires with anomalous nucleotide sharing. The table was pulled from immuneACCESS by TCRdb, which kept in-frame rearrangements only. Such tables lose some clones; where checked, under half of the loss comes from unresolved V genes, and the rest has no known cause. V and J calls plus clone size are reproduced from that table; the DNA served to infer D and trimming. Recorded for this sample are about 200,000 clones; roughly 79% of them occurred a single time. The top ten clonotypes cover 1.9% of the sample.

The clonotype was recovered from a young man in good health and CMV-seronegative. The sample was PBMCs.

The DNA reads TGTGCCAGCTCACCATGGAGGGAGGGTCAGCCCCAGCATTTT. Translated, this is CASSPWREGQPQHF. Rearrangement joined TRBV18 to TRBJ1-5; the D gene cannot be resolved reliably. Trimming costs V 2 bases and J 6 bases, and their ends lie 11 bases apart. Including cysteine and phenylalanine, the CDR3 has 14 amino acids. The DNA shown is the 42-base CDR3, in frame from base 1. CDR1 KGHSH and CDR2 LQKENI are derived from the germline V gene. The variable domain in full, with residues beyond the CDR3 obtained from the reference TRBV18 and TRBJ1-5 genes, is NAGVMQNPRHLVRRRGQEARLRCSPMKGHSHVYWYRQLPEEGLKFMVYLQKENIIDESGMPKERFSAEFPKEGPSILRIQQVVRGDSAAYFCASSPWREGQPQHFGDGTRLSIL.